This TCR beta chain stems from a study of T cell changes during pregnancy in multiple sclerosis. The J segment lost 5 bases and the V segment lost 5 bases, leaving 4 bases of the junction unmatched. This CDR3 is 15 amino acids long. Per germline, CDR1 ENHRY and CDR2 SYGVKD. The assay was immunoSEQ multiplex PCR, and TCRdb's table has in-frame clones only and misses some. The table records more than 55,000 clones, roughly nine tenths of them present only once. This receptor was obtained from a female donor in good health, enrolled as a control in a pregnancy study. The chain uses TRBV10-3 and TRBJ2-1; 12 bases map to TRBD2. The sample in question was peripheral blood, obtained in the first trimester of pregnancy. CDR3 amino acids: CAISKTSGSDNEQFF. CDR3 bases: TGTGCCATCAGTAAGACTAGCGGGAGCGACAATGAGCAGTTCTTC.